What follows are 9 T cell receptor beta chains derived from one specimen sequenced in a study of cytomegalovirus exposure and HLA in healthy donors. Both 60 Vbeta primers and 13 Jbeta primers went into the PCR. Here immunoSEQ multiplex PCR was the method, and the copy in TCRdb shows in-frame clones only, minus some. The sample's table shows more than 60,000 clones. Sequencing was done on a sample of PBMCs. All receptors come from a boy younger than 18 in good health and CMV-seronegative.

This CDR3 is CASSLVGGDTEAFF. The DNA of the CDR3 is TGTGCCAGCAGCTTAGTCGGAGGGGACACTGAAGCTTTCTTT. V gene TRBV7-9 combines with J gene TRBJ1-1, with a weak D call TRBD1 (5 bases). V lost 1 base to trimming and J lost 3 bases, with 9 bases between them. The CDR3 has 14 amino acids. Per the germline V gene, CDR1 is SEHNR and CDR2 is FQNEAQ (reference sequence).

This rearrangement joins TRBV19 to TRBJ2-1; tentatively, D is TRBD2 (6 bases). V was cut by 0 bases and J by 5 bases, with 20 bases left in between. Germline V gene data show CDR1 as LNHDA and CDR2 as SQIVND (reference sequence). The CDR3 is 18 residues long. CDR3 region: CASSIDNPLWTTDNEQFF. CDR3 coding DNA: TGTGCCAGTAGTATAGATAACCCGCTATGGACTACCGACAATGAGCAGTTCTTC.

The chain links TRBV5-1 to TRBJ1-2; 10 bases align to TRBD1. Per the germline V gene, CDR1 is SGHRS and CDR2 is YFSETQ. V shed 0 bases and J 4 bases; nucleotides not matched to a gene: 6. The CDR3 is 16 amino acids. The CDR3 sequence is CASSLGQGAQAYGYTF. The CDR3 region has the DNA TGCGCCAGCAGCTTGGGACAGGGGGCGCAAGCCTATGGCTACACCTTC.

The CDR3 reads CASSLDLGHSYEQYF. The CDR3 DNA reads TGCGCCAGCAGCTTGGACCTAGGACACTCCTACGAGCAGTACTTC. J is TRBJ2-7 and V is TRBV5-1, with a tentative D call TRBD1 (5 bases). Trimming left V 0 bases short and J 0 bases short, with 10 bases between. Germline V gene data show CDR1 as SGHRS and CDR2 as YFSETQ. This CDR3 comprises 15 residues. Complete variable domain (other parts from reference TRBV5-1 and TRBJ2-7): KAGVTQTPRYLIKTRGQQVTLSCSPISGHRSVSWYQQTPGQGLQFLFEYFSETQRNKGNFPGRFSGRQFSNSRSEMNVSTLELGDSALYLCASSLDLGHSYEQYFGPGTRLTVT.

The CDR3 is CASSVELLDGLFF. DNA of the CDR3: TGTGCCAGCAGTGTTGAACTTCTGGATGGGCTTTTCTTT. The chain has TRBV6-4 and TRBJ1-1; unclear D gene. Germline V CDR1 and CDR2: MRHNA, SNTAGT. Between the trimmed V and J ends, which lost 4 bases and 13 bases, there was a span of 19 bases. This CDR3 is 13 amino acids long.

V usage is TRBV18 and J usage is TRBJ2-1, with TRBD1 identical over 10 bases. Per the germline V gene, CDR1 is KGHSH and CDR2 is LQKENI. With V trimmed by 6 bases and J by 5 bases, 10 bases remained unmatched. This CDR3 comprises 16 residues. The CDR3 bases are TGTGCCAGCTCCCCTCCACTCGGGACAGGGGACAATGAGCAGTTCTTC. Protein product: CASSPPLGTGDNEQFF. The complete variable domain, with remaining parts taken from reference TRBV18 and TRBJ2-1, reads NAGVMQNPRHLVRRRGQEARLRCSPMKGHSHVYWYRQLPEEGLKFMVYLQKENIIDESGMPKERFSAEFPKEGPSILRIQQVVRGDSAAYFCASSPPLGTGDNEQFFGPGTRLTVL.

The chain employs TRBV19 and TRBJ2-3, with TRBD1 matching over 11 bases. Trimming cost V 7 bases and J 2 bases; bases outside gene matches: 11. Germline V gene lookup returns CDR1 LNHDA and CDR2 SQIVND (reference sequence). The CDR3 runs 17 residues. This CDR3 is CASTAGDRGDYTDTQYF. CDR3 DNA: TGTGCCAGTACCGCAGGGGACAGGGGGGATTACACAGATACGCAGTATTTT.

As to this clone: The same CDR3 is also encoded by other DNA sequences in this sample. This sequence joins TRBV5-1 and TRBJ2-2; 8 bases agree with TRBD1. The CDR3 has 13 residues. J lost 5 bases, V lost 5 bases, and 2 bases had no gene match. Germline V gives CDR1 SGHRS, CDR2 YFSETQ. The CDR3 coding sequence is TGCGCCAGCAGAAGGACAGGGACCGGGGAGCTGTTTTTT. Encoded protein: CASRRTGTGELFF.

The chain's CDR3 is CASSLGANTEAFF. The CDR3 DNA is TGCGCCAGCAGCTTGGGCGCGAACACTGAAGCTTTCTTT. This rearrangement joins TRBV5-1 to TRBJ1-1, with unresolved D. The germline CDR1 and CDR2 sequences are SGHRS and YFSETQ. The CDR3 totals 13 residues. V lost 0 bases to trimming and J lost 1 base, with 4 bases between them.